Listed below are T cell receptor beta chains from one sample, sequenced in a study of PD-L1 blockade in urothelial cancer. The assay was immunoSEQ multiplex PCR, and TCRdb's table has in-frame clones only and misses some. This repertoire shows about 80,000 clones, roughly nine tenths found once; its top ten account for under 6%. This specimen was PBMCs, taken around atezolizumab (anti-PD-L1) treatment. Receptors were obtained from a woman aged 70-85 years with urothelial cancer. CDR3s include the opening cysteine and the closing phenylalanine or tryptophan. The D gene is left open where the match is weak. Clone size is stated in some rows and not others, as once, few, many or a class when expanded.

d_gene,v_gene,j_gene,abundance,CDR3nt,CDR3aa
-,TRBV10-1,TRBJ1-2,-,TGCGCCAGCAGTGAGGGTCCGGGCAGGAGGGGCTACACCTTC,CASSEGPGRRGYTF
-,TRBV4-1,TRBJ1-1,-,TGCGCCAGCAGCCAAGCGTGGGGTCAGGGGAACACTGAAGCTTTCTTT,CASSQAWGQGNTEAFF
TRBD1,TRBV5-4,TRBJ1-2,-,TGTGCCAGCAGCTATGTAGGGACAGGGAGGATCTATGGCTACACCTTC,CASSYVGTGRIYGYTF
TRBD2,TRBV5-5,TRBJ2-7,-,TGTGCCAGCAGCTCCGGACTAGCGGGAGGGCCCGCCTACGAGCAGTACTTC,CASSSGLAGGPAYEQYF
-,TRBV30,TRBJ1-2,-,TGTGCCTGGAGTGTAGGCCGGGATGGCTACACCTTC,CAWSVGRDGYTF
TRBD2,TRBV6-1,TRBJ2-1,-,TGTGCCAGCTCCGACGGCGGGAGGGCCTGGAATGAGCAGTTCTTC,CASSDGGRAWNEQFF
-,TRBV10-2,TRBJ1-1,-,TGCGCCAGCACAGGGGATAGTCTCACTGAAGCTTTCTTT,CASTGDSLTEAFF
-,TRBV5-8,TRBJ1-3,-,TGTGCCAGCAGCTGGAAGGGGATCGGTGGAAACACCATATATTTT,CASSWKGIGGNTIYF
-,TRBV30,TRBJ1-5,-,TGTGCCTGGAGTGTATCGGGGTTCTATGGCAATCAGCCCCAGCATTTT,CAWSVSGFYGNQPQHF
-,TRBV5-1,TRBJ1-5,-,TGCGCCAGCAGATTGGGACTCATGAGCAATCAGCCCCAGCATTTT,CASRLGLMSNQPQHF
-,TRBV7-9,TRBJ2-2,few,TGTGCCAGCAGCTCACAGGGATTGAACACCGGGGAGCTGTTTTTT,CASSSQGLNTGELFF
TRBD2,TRBV9,TRBJ2-6,-,TGTGCCAGCAGCGTAGCTACCGCCAAGCGGGGGGGCCTTTTGGCGTCTGGGGCCAACGTCCTGACTTTC,CASSVATAKRGGLLASGANVLTF
TRBD2,TRBV30,TRBJ2-1,-,TGTGCCTGGACTGGGCTAGCGGGAGTGGATGAGCAGTTCTTC,CAWTGLAGVDEQFF
TRBD1,TRBV4-1,TRBJ1-2,-,TGCGCCAGCAGCCAAGAGGGGACAGGGGTTAGTTATGGCTACACCTTC,CASSQEGTGVSYGYTF
-,TRBV2,TRBJ2-3,few,TGTGCCAGCATGGTGGGAGGTGGCACAGATACGCAGTATTTT,CASMVGGGTDTQYF
-,TRBV29-1,TRBJ1-2,-,TGCAGCGTAGTTGAGGGGACTCTTAACTATGGCTACACCTTC,CSVVEGTLNYGYTF
TRBD1,TRBV5-1,TRBJ2-7,-,TGCGCCAGCAGCCCCGGGACAGGGGGTGACGACGAGCAGTACTTC,CASSPGTGGDDEQYF
-,TRBV5-8,TRBJ2-7,once,TGTGCCAGCAGCTTGGACCTCAGTACCCCCTCCGAGCAGTACTTC,CASSLDLSTPSEQYF
-,TRBV7-2,TRBJ2-1,-,TGTGCCAGCAGCTTAGGTCAACTTGGTATCAATGAGCAGTTCTTC,CASSLGQLGINEQFF
-,TRBV5-1,TRBJ2-1,once,TGCGCCAGCAGCTTGGCCGACAGCTCCTACAATGAGCAGTTCTTC,CASSLADSSYNEQFF
-,TRBV19,TRBJ1-5,-,TGTGCCAGTAGTATAGTCGGGGCCCAGGGGTTATATCAGCCCCAGCATTTT,CASSIVGAQGLYQPQHF
TRBD2,TRBV12-5,TRBJ2-1,few,TGTGCTAGCAAGCGGGAAAGCTCCTACAATGAGCAGTTCTTC,CASKRESSYNEQFF
-,TRBV19,TRBJ1-6,-,TGTGCCAGTAGTGTTTTGGAGAATTCACCCCTCCACTTT,CASSVLENSPLHF
TRBD1,TRBV28,TRBJ1-2,-,TGTGCCAGCAGTTCACCGGGACAGGGCCCCGACGGTGGTGGCTATGGCTACACCTTC,CASSSPGQGPDGGGYGYTF
TRBD1,TRBV7-8,TRBJ2-5,-,TGTGCCAGCAGCAGGGACAGCCAAGAGACCCAGTACTTC,CASSRDSQETQYF
TRBD1,TRBV2,TRBJ2-1,-,TGTGCCAGCAGGAAGGACAGGTCCTACAATGAGCAGTTCTTC,CASRKDRSYNEQFF
TRBD1,TRBV27,TRBJ2-7,once,TGTGCCAGCAGTCGGACAGGGGTCCACGAGCAGTACTTC,CASSRTGVHEQYF
-,TRBV5-6,TRBJ1-2,-,TGTGCCAGCAGCCTTAGTCGAGGGTACTATGGCTACACCTTC,CASSLSRGYYGYTF
TRBD1,TRBV6-5,TRBJ1-2,-,TGTGCCAGCAGTTACTCAGGGACAGGGAACTATGGCTACACCTTC,CASSYSGTGNYGYTF
TRBD2,TRBV7-8,TRBJ2-5,-,TGTGCCAGCTGTAAACTAGCGGGTTTCCAAGAGACCCAGTACTTC,CASCKLAGFQETQYF
-,TRBV19,TRBJ1-4,-,TGTGCCAGTAGTATCCGACCAGGGGAGGGTGAAAAACTGTTTTTT,CASSIRPGEGEKLFF
-,TRBV7-2,TRBJ1-5,-,TGTGCCAGCAGCTTACGGGGGGGTAGCAATCAGCCCCAGCATTTT,CASSLRGGSNQPQHF
-,TRBV5-1,TRBJ1-1,once,TGCGCCAGCAGCGGTTTTGGGGCGATGAACACTGAAGCTTTCTTT,CASSGFGAMNTEAFF
-,TRBV11-1,TRBJ2-5,once,TGTGCCAGCAGCTTAGGTAGCGGCCAAGAGACCCAGTACTTC,CASSLGSGQETQYF
TRBD1,TRBV27,TRBJ2-1,-,TGTGCCAGCAGTTTATTAGGGACAGTGAATGAGCAGTTCTTC,CASSLLGTVNEQFF
TRBD2,TRBV27,TRBJ2-7,-,TGTGCCAGCAGTTTAATGGGGGGGTCTGAGCAGTACTTC,CASSLMGGSEQYF
TRBD1,TRBV5-4,TRBJ1-2,once,TGTGCCAGCAGCTCGCCGGGACAGGGCCGCTATGGCTACACCTTC,CASSSPGQGRYGYTF
-,TRBV19,TRBJ2-6,few,TGTGCCAGTAGTATCGGGACATTTACCTCTGGGGCCAACGTCCTGACTTTC,CASSIGTFTSGANVLTF
TRBD2,TRBV7-9,TRBJ2-1,-,TGTGCCAGCAGCTTATGGGCTAGCGGGTCCTACAATGAGCAGTTCTTC,CASSLWASGSYNEQFF
-,TRBV5-6,TRBJ2-2,-,TGTGCCAGCAGCCGGGGGACCGGGGAGCTGTTTTTT,CASSRGTGELFF
TRBD2,TRBV5-1,TRBJ2-3,once,TGCGCCAGCAGCTTTAGCGGGCCCCACACAGATACGCAGTATTTT,CASSFSGPHTDTQYF
-,TRBV7-2,TRBJ1-2,-,TGTGCCAGCAGCGAGGGGGGGTGGCCCTACCCCTATGGCTACACCTTC,CASSEGGWPYPYGYTF
-,TRBV5-1,TRBJ2-1,-,TGCGCCAGCAGCTTGGAAGGACACATCAATGAGCAGTTCTTC,CASSLEGHINEQFF
-,TRBV18,TRBJ1-2,-,TGTGCCAGCTCACCGGGACTGAGCGACAATGGCTACACCTTC,CASSPGLSDNGYTF
-,TRBV25-1,TRBJ2-7,-,TGTGCCAGCAGTGAATTTCATTCCGGGGTGGTTCGTATCGAGCAGTACTTC,CASSEFHSGVVRIEQYF
-,TRBV28,TRBJ2-3,-,TGTGCCAGCAGACCTCAGCGGCTAGGATATAGCACAGATACGCAGTATTTT,CASRPQRLGYSTDTQYF
-,TRBV6-6,TRBJ1-4,once,TGTGCCAGCAGTTACGGGCAGGATTATGAAAAACTGTTTTTT,CASSYGQDYEKLFF
-,TRBV5-4,TRBJ1-4,-,TGTGCCAGCAGCTTGGGGACAGCAACTAATGAAAAACTGTTTTTT,CASSLGTATNEKLFF
TRBD2,TRBV30,TRBJ2-1,-,TGTGCCTGGAGTCGCGGGGGGGCCAGGGATGAGCAGTTCTTC,CAWSRGGARDEQFF
-,TRBV5-6,TRBJ1-2,-,TGTGCCAGCAGCTACCGGGGGACTGAGGGCCACACCTTC,CASSYRGTEGHTF
-,TRBV19,TRBJ1-6,few,TGTGCCACCCGACAGGCTGGTAATTCACCCCTCCACTTT,CATRQAGNSPLHF
-,TRBV2,TRBJ1-1,-,TGTGCCAGCAGTGAATGGCGGGTGGGCGACACTGAAGCTTTCTTT,CASSEWRVGDTEAFF